These T cell receptor beta chains were read from a single sample in a study of blood T cells in healthy people across ages. TCRdb re-derived calls from the 5' RACE reads in MiXCR, one entry per CDR3 protein. Of about 1,800,000 distinct CDR3 sequences listed, 28% were seen once; the top ten hold roughly 8%. The sample was blood. The source of these receptors is a woman aged 30 to 39 in good health. CDR3s include the opening cysteine and the closing phenylalanine or tryptophan. Each record gives: V gene, D gene, J gene, clone size, CDR3 DNA, CDR3 protein. The D gene is left open where the match is weak. Some rows mark clone size as missing; the rest say once, few, many or name a class of expanded clone.

v_call: TRBV11-2; d_call: TRBD2; j_call: TRBJ2-3; clone_size: few; cdr3_nt: TGTGCCAGCAGCGTAAGATTGGGGGGGGAACTAGCTAAACGGAGGAACACAGATACGCAGTATTTT; cdr3_aa: CASSVRLGGELAKRRNTDTQYF
v_call: TRBV7-2; d_call: -; j_call: TRBJ2-1; clone_size: few; cdr3_nt: TGTGCCAGCAGCCGCACGGGGACGCGAGGACACAATGAGCAGTTCTTC; cdr3_aa: CASSRTGTRGHNEQFF
v_call: TRBV12-3/TRBV12-4; d_call: TRBD1; j_call: TRBJ1-4; clone_size: -; cdr3_nt: TGTGCCAGCAGACGACCGGGACAGGGGGCCAGTGAAAAACTGTTTTTT; cdr3_aa: CASRRPGQGASEKLFF
v_call: TRBV29-1; d_call: TRBD2; j_call: TRBJ2-1; clone_size: few; cdr3_nt: TGCAGCGTCGCGAGGACTAGCGGGACTAGGAATGAGCAGTTCTTC; cdr3_aa: CSVARTSGTRNEQFF
v_call: TRBV12-3/TRBV12-4; d_call: TRBD1; j_call: TRBJ2-7; clone_size: many; cdr3_nt: TGTGCCAGCAGTTTAGGGACAGGGTCGTTCGAGCAGTACTTC; cdr3_aa: CASSLGTGSFEQYF
v_call: TRBV20-1; d_call: TRBD1; j_call: TRBJ2-7; clone_size: -; cdr3_nt: TGCAGGGCCACCTGGGACAGCTACGAGCAGTACTTC; cdr3_aa: CRATWDSYEQYF
v_call: TRBV20-1; d_call: -; j_call: TRBJ2-7; clone_size: many; cdr3_nt: TGCAGTGCTAGATCTGGGTTTACCTACGAGCAGTACTTC; cdr3_aa: CSARSGFTYEQYF
v_call: TRBV24-1; d_call: -; j_call: TRBJ2-3; clone_size: -; cdr3_nt: TGTGCCACCAGTGATTTGCGGTCAGATACGCAGTATTTT; cdr3_aa: CATSDLRSDTQYF
v_call: TRBV20-1; d_call: -; j_call: TRBJ1-6; clone_size: -; cdr3_nt: TGCAGTGCTCGACCCTCCGGGACCCGGGGGTCACCCCTCCACTTT; cdr3_aa: CSARPSGTRGSPLHF
v_call: TRBV3-1; d_call: -; j_call: TRBJ2-4; clone_size: few; cdr3_nt: TGTGCCAGCAGCCAAGAGAGGGGAAACATTCAGTACTTC; cdr3_aa: CASSQERGNIQYF
v_call: TRBV7-2; d_call: -; j_call: TRBJ2-7; clone_size: -; cdr3_nt: TGTGCCAGCAGCCGGCCGGGAGCGGGTGATTACGAGCAGTACTTC; cdr3_aa: CASSRPGAGDYEQYF
v_call: TRBV10-3; d_call: TRBD1; j_call: TRBJ2-1; clone_size: -; cdr3_nt: TGTGCCATCAGTGACCGGGACAGGGGACACAATGAGCAGTTCTTC; cdr3_aa: CAISDRDRGHNEQFF
v_call: TRBV12-5; d_call: TRBD2; j_call: TRBJ2-7; clone_size: -; cdr3_nt: TGTGCTAGTGCCATCGGGACTAGCGGTTCCTACGAGCAGTACTTC; cdr3_aa: CASAIGTSGSYEQYF
v_call: TRBV28; d_call: TRBD1; j_call: TRBJ2-3; clone_size: few; cdr3_nt: TGTGCCAGCAGACACCTGGACAGGATCTCAAATACGCAGTATTTT; cdr3_aa: CASRHLDRISNTQYF
v_call: TRBV2; d_call: -; j_call: TRBJ2-5; clone_size: few; cdr3_nt: TGTGCCAGCAGTCAGGGGGGACTACGCGGAGAGACCCAGTACTTC; cdr3_aa: CASSQGGLRGETQYF
v_call: TRBV6-2/TRBV6-3; d_call: -; j_call: TRBJ1-3; clone_size: -; cdr3_nt: TGTGCCAGCAGTTACGGGCTTCCGTCTGGAAACACCATATATTTT; cdr3_aa: CASSYGLPSGNTIYF
v_call: TRBV7-2; d_call: -; j_call: TRBJ1-5; clone_size: few; cdr3_nt: TGTGCCAGCATCTTGGGGCCGGGACAGCCCCAGCATTTT; cdr3_aa: CASILGPGQPQHF
v_call: TRBV29-1; d_call: -; j_call: TRBJ2-5; clone_size: many; cdr3_nt: TGCAGCGCCTCTCGGGGCAAGACCCAGTACTTC; cdr3_aa: CSASRGKTQYF
v_call: TRBV20-1; d_call: TRBD2; j_call: TRBJ2-1; clone_size: -; cdr3_nt: TGCAGTGCTAGAGATGCCGGGAGGAAGAATGAGCAGTTCTTC; cdr3_aa: CSARDAGRKNEQFF
v_call: TRBV29-1; d_call: TRBD2; j_call: TRBJ2-7; clone_size: -; cdr3_nt: TGCGGCGCCCTAGCGGGAGTAAACGAGCAGTACTTC; cdr3_aa: CGALAGVNEQYF
v_call: TRBV7-9; d_call: TRBD1; j_call: TRBJ2-7; clone_size: many; cdr3_nt: TGTGCCAGCAGCGTAGGGGACAGTAGCTCCTACGAGCAGTACTTC; cdr3_aa: CASSVGDSSSYEQYF
v_call: TRBV20-1; d_call: -; j_call: TRBJ2-3; clone_size: few; cdr3_nt: TGCAGTGCGTCCCTCGGGGTCAGCACAGATACGCAGTATTTT; cdr3_aa: CSASLGVSTDTQYF
v_call: TRBV7-2; d_call: TRBD2; j_call: TRBJ2-1; clone_size: many; cdr3_nt: TGTGCCAGCAGCGCCATAGGACTAGCCAGCGATCAGTTCTTC; cdr3_aa: CASSAIGLASDQFF
v_call: TRBV7-2; d_call: -; j_call: TRBJ2-7; clone_size: many; cdr3_nt: TGTGCCAGCAGCTTACAGGGGCACGACGAGCAGTACTTC; cdr3_aa: CASSLQGHDEQYF
v_call: TRBV3-1; d_call: -; j_call: TRBJ2-7; clone_size: -; cdr3_nt: TGTGCCAGCAGTCACGCAATGACCGGACATGTCTACGAGCAGTACTTC; cdr3_aa: CASSHAMTGHVYEQYF
v_call: TRBV2; d_call: TRBD1; j_call: TRBJ2-7; clone_size: few; cdr3_nt: TGTGCCAGCAGGACCGGGACAGGGTTATCCGAGCAGTACTTC; cdr3_aa: CASRTGTGLSEQYF
v_call: TRBV9; d_call: -; j_call: TRBJ2-7; clone_size: -; cdr3_nt: TGTGCCAGCAGCGTAGCTAAAGTGGGGTTTTCCTACGAGCAGTACTTC; cdr3_aa: CASSVAKVGFSYEQYF
v_call: TRBV20-1; d_call: -; j_call: TRBJ2-1; clone_size: many; cdr3_nt: TGCAGTGCTAGATCCTTAATGTACAATGAGCAGTTCTTC; cdr3_aa: CSARSLMYNEQFF
v_call: TRBV20-1; d_call: -; j_call: TRBJ2-2; clone_size: -; cdr3_nt: TGCAGTGCTAGAATAAATGCCCCGAACACCGGGGAGCTGTTTTTT; cdr3_aa: CSARINAPNTGELFF
v_call: TRBV6-2/TRBV6-3; d_call: -; j_call: TRBJ1-1; clone_size: few; cdr3_nt: TGTGCCAGCGGGAAAGGATTGCAGGAAGCTTTCTTT; cdr3_aa: CASGKGLQEAFF
v_call: TRBV6-6; d_call: TRBD1; j_call: TRBJ2-7; clone_size: many; cdr3_nt: TGTGCCAGCAGGGACCGGGACAGGGGGGACTACGAGCAGTACTTC; cdr3_aa: CASRDRDRGDYEQYF
v_call: TRBV28; d_call: -; j_call: TRBJ2-6; clone_size: -; cdr3_nt: TGTGCCAGCAGCACCATCCTCCAGGTTCCAGGGGCCAACGTCCTGACTTTC; cdr3_aa: CASSTILQVPGANVLTF
v_call: TRBV19; d_call: -; j_call: TRBJ2-2; clone_size: -; cdr3_nt: TGTGCCAGTAGTATAGATATTACCAGCGGGGAGCTGTTTTTT; cdr3_aa: CASSIDITSGELFF
v_call: TRBV29-1; d_call: -; j_call: TRBJ2-1; clone_size: few; cdr3_nt: TGCAGCGTTGAAGCCCAGGCGGTGGGTGAGCAGTTCTTC; cdr3_aa: CSVEAQAVGEQFF
v_call: TRBV5-1; d_call: -; j_call: TRBJ1-2; clone_size: many; cdr3_nt: TGCGCCAGCCTAAGGGACCCTCAGACAGGAAACTATGGCTACACCTTC; cdr3_aa: CASLRDPQTGNYGYTF
v_call: TRBV11-3; d_call: -; j_call: TRBJ2-5; clone_size: -; cdr3_nt: TGTGCCAGCAGCTTAACGGACGGGACCCAGTACTTC; cdr3_aa: CASSLTDGTQYF
v_call: TRBV6-5; d_call: TRBD2; j_call: TRBJ2-4; clone_size: -; cdr3_nt: TGTGCCAGCAGTTACTTTCTAGCGGGGTTAGACAATGAGCAGTACTTC; cdr3_aa: CASSYFLAGLDNEQYF
v_call: TRBV18; d_call: -; j_call: TRBJ2-5; clone_size: few; cdr3_nt: TGTGCCAGCTCTAAGGGGCAGGAAGAGACCCAGTACTTC; cdr3_aa: CASSKGQEETQYF
v_call: TRBV12-3/TRBV12-4; d_call: -; j_call: TRBJ2-5; clone_size: -; cdr3_nt: TGTGCCAGCAGTTCAGAGTCGGGAGAGACCCAGTACTTC; cdr3_aa: CASSSESGETQYF
v_call: TRBV2; d_call: TRBD1; j_call: TRBJ2-6; clone_size: -; cdr3_nt: TGTGTCAGCAGCCGACAGGGGACCTCTGGGGCCAACGTCCTGACTTTC; cdr3_aa: CVSSRQGTSGANVLTF
v_call: TRBV7-2; d_call: -; j_call: TRBJ2-1; clone_size: many; cdr3_nt: TGTGCCAGCAGCCCGGGACCCTTCAATGAGCAGTTCTTC; cdr3_aa: CASSPGPFNEQFF
v_call: TRBV6-1; d_call: TRBD1; j_call: TRBJ1-1; clone_size: -; cdr3_nt: TGTGCCAGCAGTCCCCGAGACAGGGGGCTCGCGGCTGAAGCTTTCTTT; cdr3_aa: CASSPRDRGLAAEAFF
v_call: TRBV24-1; d_call: TRBD2; j_call: TRBJ2-1; clone_size: few; cdr3_nt: TGTGCCACCAGTGATCTCGGACTAGCTGAGAATGAGCAGTTCTTC; cdr3_aa: CATSDLGLAENEQFF
v_call: TRBV7-9; d_call: -; j_call: TRBJ2-4; clone_size: -; cdr3_nt: TGTGCCAGCAGCTTTAGTGGCGGAATTCAGTACTTC; cdr3_aa: CASSFSGGIQYF
v_call: TRBV10-1; d_call: -; j_call: TRBJ1-2; clone_size: few; cdr3_nt: TGCGCCAGCAGACCATCCCGGGGCTACACCTTC; cdr3_aa: CASRPSRGYTF
v_call: TRBV12-3/TRBV12-4; d_call: -; j_call: TRBJ1-1; clone_size: -; cdr3_nt: TGTGCCAGCAGTTGGGCACATAGAGGGAGAAGGAACACTGAAGCTTTCTTT; cdr3_aa: CASSWAHRGRRNTEAFF
v_call: TRBV7-2; d_call: -; j_call: TRBJ2-5; clone_size: many; cdr3_nt: TGTGCCAGCAGATATAGCGGAAGGGAGACCCAGTACTTC; cdr3_aa: CASRYSGRETQYF
v_call: TRBV5-1; d_call: TRBD2; j_call: TRBJ2-1; clone_size: few; cdr3_nt: TGCGCCAGCAGCTTTGGACTAGCGGGAGTTCAGGAGCAGTTCTTC; cdr3_aa: CASSFGLAGVQEQFF
v_call: TRBV10-3; d_call: TRBD2; j_call: TRBJ2-7; clone_size: few; cdr3_nt: TGTGCCATCAGTGACGGGACTAGCGGGTACGAGCAGTACTTC; cdr3_aa: CAISDGTSGYEQYF
v_call: TRBV4-3; d_call: TRBD2; j_call: TRBJ2-7; clone_size: -; cdr3_nt: TGCGCCAGCAGCCGGAATCCGATAGCGGGAGACGAGCAGTACTTC; cdr3_aa: CASSRNPIAGDEQYF
v_call: TRBV7-2; d_call: -; j_call: TRBJ1-5; clone_size: few; cdr3_nt: TGTGCCAGCAGCAGCGACAGTATGGGCAATCAGCCCCAGCATTTT; cdr3_aa: CASSSDSMGNQPQHF
v_call: TRBV29-1; d_call: TRBD1; j_call: TRBJ1-4; clone_size: -; cdr3_nt: TGCAGCGTTGAAGCGCGGGGACAGGCTAATGAAAAACTGTTTTTT; cdr3_aa: CSVEARGQANEKLFF
v_call: TRBV20-1; d_call: -; j_call: TRBJ2-3; clone_size: -; cdr3_nt: TGCAGTGTTACGCAGGGAGGTACGCAGTATTTT; cdr3_aa: CSVTQGGTQYF
v_call: TRBV20-1; d_call: -; j_call: TRBJ2-1; clone_size: many; cdr3_nt: TGCAGTGCTCTCACGAACGGCAATGAGCAGTTCTTC; cdr3_aa: CSALTNGNEQFF
v_call: TRBV14; d_call: -; j_call: TRBJ2-7; clone_size: -; cdr3_nt: TGTGCCAGCAGCCCCTGTGGCACCCTCTACGAGCAGTACTTC; cdr3_aa: CASSPCGTLYEQYF